This T cell receptor (beta chain) was documented in a study of blood T cell repertoires in COVID-19. Turning to the study itself: Donors in the United States, Italy and Spain gave samples during acute or convalescent COVID-19. Sample material is recorded as cDNA or gDNA derived from T cells, B-cell-depleted T cells, or PBMCs.

The table lists this clone with a few counts. Germline-derived CDR1 and CDR2 are MNHEY and SVGAGI. The CDR3 runs 13 residues. Trimming at V came to 8 bases and at J to 3 bases, leaving 5 bases not matched to a gene. Authors' data handling: Amplification from reference gene primers served as the basis for estimated nucleated cell counts. Produced via immunoSEQ multiplex PCR; TCRdb's table is partial and in-frame only. That table supplies the V and J calls and clone size; D and trimming were determined from the DNA. The profile shows about 190,000 clones, 60% to 85% of them singletons. The sample was peripheral blood. This clonotype was obtained from a man in his sixties with active or convalescent COVID-19. The rearrangement uses TRBV6-5 and TRBJ1-2; 8 bases are a match to TRBD1. Here the CDR3 DNA reads TGTGCCAGCCGACAGGGGAAGGACTATGGCTACACCTTC. Its protein is CASRQGKDYGYTF.